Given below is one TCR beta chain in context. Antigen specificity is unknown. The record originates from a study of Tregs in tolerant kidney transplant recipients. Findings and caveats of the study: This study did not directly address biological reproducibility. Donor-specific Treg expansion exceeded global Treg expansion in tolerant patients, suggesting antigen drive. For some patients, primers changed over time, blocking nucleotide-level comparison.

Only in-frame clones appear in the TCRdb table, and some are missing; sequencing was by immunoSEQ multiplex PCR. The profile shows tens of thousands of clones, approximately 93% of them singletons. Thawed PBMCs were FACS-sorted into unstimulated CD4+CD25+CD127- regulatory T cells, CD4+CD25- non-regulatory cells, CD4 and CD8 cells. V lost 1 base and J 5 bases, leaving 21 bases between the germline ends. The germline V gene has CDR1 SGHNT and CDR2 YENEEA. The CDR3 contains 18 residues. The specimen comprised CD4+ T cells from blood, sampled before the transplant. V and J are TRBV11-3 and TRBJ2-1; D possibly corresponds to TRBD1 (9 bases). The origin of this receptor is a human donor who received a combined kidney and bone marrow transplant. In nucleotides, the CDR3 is TGTGCCAGCAGCTTAGTAACGGGGGGGACAGGGTCCCACAATGAGCAGTTCTTC. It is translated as CASSLVTGGTGSHNEQFF.